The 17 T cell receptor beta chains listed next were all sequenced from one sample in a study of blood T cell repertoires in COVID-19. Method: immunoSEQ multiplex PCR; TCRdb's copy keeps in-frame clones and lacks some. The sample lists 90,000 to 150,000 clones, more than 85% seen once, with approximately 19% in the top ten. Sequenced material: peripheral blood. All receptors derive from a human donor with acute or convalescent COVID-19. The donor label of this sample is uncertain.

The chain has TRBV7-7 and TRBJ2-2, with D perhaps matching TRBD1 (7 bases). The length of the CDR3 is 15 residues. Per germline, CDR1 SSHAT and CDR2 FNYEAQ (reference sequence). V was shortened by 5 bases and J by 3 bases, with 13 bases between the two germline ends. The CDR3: CASSQGGFDTGELFF. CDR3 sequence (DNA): TGTGCCAGCAGCCAGGGGGGCTTTGACACCGGGGAGCTGTTTTTT. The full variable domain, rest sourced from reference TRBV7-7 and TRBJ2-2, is GAGVSQSPRYKVTKRGQDVTLRCDPISSHATLYWYQQALGQGPEFLTYFNYEAQPDKSGLPSDRFSAERPEGSISTLTIQRTEQRDSAMYRCASSQGGFDTGELFFGEGSRLTVL.

The CDR3 protein is CASRGGRHSNTGELFF. In DNA form, the CDR3 reads TGTGCCAGCAGGGGGGGGAGACACTCGAACACCGGGGAGCTGTTTTTT. The chain employs TRBV11-2 and TRBJ2-2; 7 bases fit TRBD2. Germline values: CDR1 SGHAT, CDR2 FQNNGV. V dropped 6 bases and J dropped 0; count of bases not matched to a gene: 7. The CDR3 length is 16 residues.

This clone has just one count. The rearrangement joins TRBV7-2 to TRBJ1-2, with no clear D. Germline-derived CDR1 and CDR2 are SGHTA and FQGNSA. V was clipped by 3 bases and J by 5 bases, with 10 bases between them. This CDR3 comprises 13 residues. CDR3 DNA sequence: TGTGCCAGCAGCTTTGGTTCACAGTATGGCTACACCTTC. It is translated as CASSFGSQYGYTF. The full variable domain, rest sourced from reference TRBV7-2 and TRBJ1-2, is GAGVSQSPSNKVTEKGKDVELRCDPISGHTALYWYRQSLGQGLEFLIYFQGNSAPDKSGLPSDRFSAERTGGSVSTLTIQRTQQEDSAVYLCASSFGSQYGYTFGSGTRLTVV.

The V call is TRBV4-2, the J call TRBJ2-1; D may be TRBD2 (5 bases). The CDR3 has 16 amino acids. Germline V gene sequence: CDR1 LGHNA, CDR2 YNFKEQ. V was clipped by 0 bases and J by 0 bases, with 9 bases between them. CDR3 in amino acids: CASSQDRADSYNEQFF. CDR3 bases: TGTGCCAGCAGCCAAGACAGAGCGGACTCCTACAATGAGCAGTTCTTC.

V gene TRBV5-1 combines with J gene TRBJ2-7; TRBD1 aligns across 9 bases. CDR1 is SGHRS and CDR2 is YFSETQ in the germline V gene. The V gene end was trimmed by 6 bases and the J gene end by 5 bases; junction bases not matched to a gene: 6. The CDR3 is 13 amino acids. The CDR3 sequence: CASTDRGSDEQYF. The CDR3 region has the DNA TGCGCCAGCACCGACAGGGGGAGCGACGAGCAGTACTTC.

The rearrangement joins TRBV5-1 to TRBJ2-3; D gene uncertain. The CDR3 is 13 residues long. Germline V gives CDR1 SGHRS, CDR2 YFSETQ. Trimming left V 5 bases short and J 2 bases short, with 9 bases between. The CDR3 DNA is TGCGCCAGCAGGTACTCTATCACAGATACGCAGTATTTT. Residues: CASRYSITDTQYF.

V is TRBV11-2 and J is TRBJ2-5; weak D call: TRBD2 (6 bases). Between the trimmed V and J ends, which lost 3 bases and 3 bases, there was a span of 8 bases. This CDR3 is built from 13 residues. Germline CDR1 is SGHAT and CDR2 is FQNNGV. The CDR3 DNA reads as TGTGCCAGCAGCTTTTGGGGGGAAGAGACCCAGTACTTC. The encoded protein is CASSFWGEETQYF. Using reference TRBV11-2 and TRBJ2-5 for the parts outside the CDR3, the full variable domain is EAGVAQSPRYKIIEKRQSVAFWCNPISGHATLYWYQQILGQGPKLLIQFQNNGVVDDSQLPKDRFSAERLKGVDSTLKIQPAKLEDSAVYLCASSFWGEETQYFGPGTRLLVL.

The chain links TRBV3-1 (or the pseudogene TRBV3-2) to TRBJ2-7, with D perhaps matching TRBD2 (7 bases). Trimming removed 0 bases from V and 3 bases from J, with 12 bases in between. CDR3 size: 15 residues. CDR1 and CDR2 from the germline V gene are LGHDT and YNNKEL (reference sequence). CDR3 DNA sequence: TGTGCCAGCAGCCAAGATTGGGGGGGGCTCTACGAGCAGTACTTC. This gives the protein CASSQDWGGLYEQYF.

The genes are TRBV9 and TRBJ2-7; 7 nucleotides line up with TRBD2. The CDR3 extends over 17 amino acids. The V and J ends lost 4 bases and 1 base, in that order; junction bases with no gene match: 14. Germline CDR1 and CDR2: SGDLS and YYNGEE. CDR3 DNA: TGTGCCAGCAGCCCCTTGGGTAAAGCGCGGGAGTCCTACGAGCAGTACTTC. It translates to CASSPLGKARESYEQYF.

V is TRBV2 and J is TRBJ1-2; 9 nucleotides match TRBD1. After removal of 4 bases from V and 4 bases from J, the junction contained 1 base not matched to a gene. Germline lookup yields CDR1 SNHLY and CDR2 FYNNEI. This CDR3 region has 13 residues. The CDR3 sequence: CASSGQGVYGYTF. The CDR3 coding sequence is TGTGCCAGCAGTGGACAGGGGGTCTATGGCTACACCTTC.

The CDR3 sequence: CASTPGARGSPLHF. The CDR3 DNA sequence: TGCGCCAGCACCCCCGGAGCGCGGGGTTCACCCCTCCACTTT. The chain has TRBV5-1 and TRBJ1-6; D call uncertain. Trimming stripped 6 bases from V and 9 bases from J, with 16 bases between. The CDR3 is 14 amino acids. CDR1 and CDR2 from the germline V gene are SGHRS and YFSETQ.

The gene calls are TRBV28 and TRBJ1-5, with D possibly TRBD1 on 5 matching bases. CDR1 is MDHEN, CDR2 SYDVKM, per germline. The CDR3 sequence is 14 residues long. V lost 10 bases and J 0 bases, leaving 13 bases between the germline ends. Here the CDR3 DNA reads TGTGCCACCAGAACGCAGGGTAGCAATCAGCCCCAGCATTTT. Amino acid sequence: CATRTQGSNQPQHF.

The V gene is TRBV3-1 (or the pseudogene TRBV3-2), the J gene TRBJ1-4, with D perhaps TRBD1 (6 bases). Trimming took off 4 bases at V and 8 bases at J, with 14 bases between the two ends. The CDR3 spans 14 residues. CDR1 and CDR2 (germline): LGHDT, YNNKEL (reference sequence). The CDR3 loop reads CASSPRGIEEKLFF. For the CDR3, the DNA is TGTGCCAGCAGCCCGAGGGGGATTGAAGAAAAACTGTTTTTT.

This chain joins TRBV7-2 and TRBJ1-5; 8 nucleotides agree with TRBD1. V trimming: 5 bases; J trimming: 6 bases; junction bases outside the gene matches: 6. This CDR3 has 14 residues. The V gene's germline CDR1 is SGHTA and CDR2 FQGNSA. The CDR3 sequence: CASSERQGPQPQHF. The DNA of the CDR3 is TGTGCCAGCAGCGAAAGACAGGGGCCTCAGCCCCAGCATTTT. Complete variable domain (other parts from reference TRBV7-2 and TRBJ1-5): GAGVSQSPSNKVTEKGKDVELRCDPISGHTALYWYRQSLGQGLEFLIYFQGNSAPDKSGLPSDRFSAERTGGSVSTLTIQRTQQEDSAVYLCASSERQGPQPQHFGDGTRLSIL.

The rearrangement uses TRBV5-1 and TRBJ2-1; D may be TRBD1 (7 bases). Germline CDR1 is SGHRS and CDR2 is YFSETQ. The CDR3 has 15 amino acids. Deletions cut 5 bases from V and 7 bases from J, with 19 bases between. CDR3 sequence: CASSRRQGRGNEQFF. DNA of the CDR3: TGCGCCAGCAGTAGGAGACAGGGTCGGGGGAATGAGCAGTTCTTC.

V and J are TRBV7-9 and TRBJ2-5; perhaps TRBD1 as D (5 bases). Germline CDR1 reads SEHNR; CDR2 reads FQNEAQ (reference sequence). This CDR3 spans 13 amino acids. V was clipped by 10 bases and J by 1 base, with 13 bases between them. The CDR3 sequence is CATTGHPQETQYF. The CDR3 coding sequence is TGTGCCACCACCGGACATCCCCAAGAGACCCAGTACTTC.

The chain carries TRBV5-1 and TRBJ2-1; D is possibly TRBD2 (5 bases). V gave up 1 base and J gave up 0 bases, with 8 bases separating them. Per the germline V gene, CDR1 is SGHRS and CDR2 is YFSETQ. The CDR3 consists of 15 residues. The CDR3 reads CASSLMGSSYNEQFF. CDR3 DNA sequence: TGCGCCAGCAGCTTGATGGGGAGCTCCTACAATGAGCAGTTCTTC.